These 7 T cell receptor beta chains were sequenced from one sample in a study of cytomegalovirus exposure and HLA in healthy donors. Only in-frame clones appear in the TCRdb table, and some are missing; sequencing was by immunoSEQ multiplex PCR. The sample lists 150,000 to 180,000 clones, 86% occurring once. Input material: PBMCs. The receptors stem from a human donor in good health.

This chain links TRBV6-1 with TRBJ1-2, with no clear D. CDR3 length: 8 residues. Germline values: CDR1 MNHNS, CDR2 SASEGT. V shed 11 bases and J shed 8 bases, with 6 bases lying between them. The CDR3 DNA sequence: TGTGCCGGGCAAGGCTACACCTTC. Protein sequence: CAGQGYTF.

The V and J genes are TRBV28 and TRBJ2-5; D is possibly TRBD2 (5 bases). Germline CDR1 is MDHEN and CDR2 is SYDVKM. Between the trimmed V and J ends, which lost 6 bases and 3 bases, there was a span of 17 bases. The CDR3 is made up of 15 amino acids. The CDR3 reads CASSLSGAREETQYF. CDR3 coding DNA: TGTGCCAGCAGCTTAAGCGGCGCGAGAGAAGAGACCCAGTACTTC.

The V call is TRBV5-8, the J call TRBJ2-7; 7 bases fit TRBD2. The CDR3 has 14 amino acids. The J segment lost 0 bases and the V segment lost 5 bases, leaving 5 bases of the junction unmatched. The germline gives CDR1 SGHTS, CDR2 YDEGEE. CDR3 residues: CASSKRGNSYEQYF. CDR3 sequence (DNA): TGTGCCAGCAGTAAGCGGGGAAACTCCTACGAGCAGTACTTC.

This clone was seen once. The rearrangement uses TRBV9 and TRBJ2-1, with D uncertain. Germline CDR1 and CDR2: SGDLS and YYNGEE. V was clipped by 5 bases and J by 0 bases, with 18 bases between them. CDR3 size: 17 residues. This chain's CDR3 is CASSETSFLSSYNEQFF. CDR3 nucleotide sequence: TGTGCCAGCAGTGAAACATCCTTTTTAAGCTCCTACAATGAGCAGTTCTTC.

The V and J genes are TRBV19 and TRBJ2-3; 7 bases align to TRBD2. V shed 6 bases and J 2 bases; nucleotides not matched to a gene: 8. There are 15 residues in the CDR3. Germline CDR1 LNHDA, CDR2 SQIVND (reference sequence). CDR3 sequence (DNA): TGTGCCAGTAGCGTAGGCGGGAGAGCCACAGATACGCAGTATTTT. Its protein product is CASSVGGRATDTQYF. The complete variable domain, with remaining parts taken from reference TRBV19 and TRBJ2-3, reads DGGITQSPKYLFRKEGQNVTLSCEQNLNHDAMYWYRQDPGQGLRLIYYSQIVNDFQKGDIAEGYSVSREKKESFPLTVTSAQKNPTAFYLCASSVGGRATDTQYFGPGTRLTVL.

The V call is TRBV28, the J call TRBJ2-7, with a possible D match to TRBD1 (6 bases). The germline V and J ends were trimmed by 0 bases and 2 bases, with 14 bases remaining between them. Germline V CDR1 and CDR2: MDHEN, SYDVKM. The CDR3 sequence is 16 residues long. As DNA, the CDR3 is TGTGCCAGCAGTTTATGGGGGACACGGGCTCCCTACGAGCAGTACTTC. Protein product: CASSLWGTRAPYEQYF.

The count of this clone is one. This chain connects TRBV28 to TRBJ2-2; 12 positions agree with TRBD2. CDR3 size: 15 residues. From germline, CDR1 is MDHEN and CDR2 SYDVKM. The V and J ends lost 6 bases and 5 bases, in that order; junction bases with no gene match: 4. This CDR3 is CASRTLAGGTGELFF. CDR3 DNA: TGTGCCAGCAGGACACTAGCGGGGGGAACCGGGGAGCTGTTTTTT. The variable domain in full, with the rest retrieved from reference TRBV28 and TRBJ2-2, is DVKVTQSSRYLVKRTGEKVFLECVQDMDHENMFWYRQDPGLGLRLIYFSYDVKMKEKGDIPEGYSVSREKKERFSLILESASTNQTSMYLCASRTLAGGTGELFFGEGSRLTVL.